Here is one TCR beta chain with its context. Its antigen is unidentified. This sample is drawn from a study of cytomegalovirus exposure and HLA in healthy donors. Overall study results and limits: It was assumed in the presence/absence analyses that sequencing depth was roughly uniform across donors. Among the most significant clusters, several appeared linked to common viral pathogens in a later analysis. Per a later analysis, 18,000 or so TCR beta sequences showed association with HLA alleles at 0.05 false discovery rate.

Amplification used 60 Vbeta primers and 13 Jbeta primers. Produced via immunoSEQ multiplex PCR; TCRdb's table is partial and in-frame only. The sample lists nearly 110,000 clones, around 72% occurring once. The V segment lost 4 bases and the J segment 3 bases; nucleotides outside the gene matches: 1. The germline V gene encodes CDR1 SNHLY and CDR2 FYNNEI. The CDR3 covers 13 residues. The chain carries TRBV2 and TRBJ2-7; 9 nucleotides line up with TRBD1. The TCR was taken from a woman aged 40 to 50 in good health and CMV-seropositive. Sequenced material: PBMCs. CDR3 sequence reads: CASSGTGDYEQYF. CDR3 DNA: TGTGCCAGCAGTGGGACAGGGGACTACGAGCAGTACTTC.